This T cell receptor (beta chain) was captured in a study of T-cell memory formation after mild COVID-19. Background on the study: The two donors had largely donor-specific TCR clusters. Broader study findings: Clones shrinking between day 15 and 85 showed a balanced CD4/CD8 split, and those that grew later tilted toward CD4+. Contracting clones localized mainly to CM and EM when CD4+ and mainly to EMRA when CD8+.

A note on this clonotype: Its specificity is not known.

cDNA libraries for TCR alpha and TCR beta, carrying sample barcodes and UMIs, came from 5'RACE with constant-segment primers. Each CDR3 protein gets one entry after TCRdb re-called the 5' RACE reads with MiXCR. The table has almost 550,000 distinct CDR3 sequences, about a fifth seen once; the top ten hold under 15%. This CDR3 has 17 amino acids. Losses at the gene ends were 2 bases for V and 0 bases for J; bases not matched to a gene: 7. The germline V gene encodes CDR1 SGHTA and CDR2 FQGNSA. Sequencing was carried out using PBMCs or a T cell subset sorted from them (not recorded which). V gene TRBV7-2 combines with J gene TRBJ2-7, with 10 nucleotides matching TRBD2. The source is an adult woman who had mild COVID-19 (a few samples of this study predate the infection). Cell type and time point are not known. DNA of the CDR3: TGTGCCAGCAGCTTATCCCCTAGCGGGGGTAACTCCTACGAGCAGTACTTC. It specifies CASSLSPSGGNSYEQYF.